This T cell receptor beta chain originates from a study of CD8 T cells in Susac syndrome. Germline CDR1 reads DFQATT; CDR2 reads SNEGSKA (reference sequence). The V end was cut by 6 bases, the J end by 0 bases, with 9 bases between. CDR3 length equals 13 residues. RNA in amounts of roughly 0.5 to 1 ug was reverse transcribed with random hexamers. MiXCR was run by TCRdb on the immunoSEQ multiplex PCR reads, yielding one entry per CDR3 protein. The sample contains about 150,000 distinct CDR3 sequences, over 85% of which appear only once. This TCR was recovered from a human donor with multiple sclerosis. Specimen: CD4+ T cells from PBMCs. The chain uses TRBV20-1 and TRBJ2-4; TRBD1 is a possible D gene (5 bases). The DNA for the CDR3 is TGCAGTGCGAACGACAGAGCCAAAAACATTCAGTACTTC. It translates to CSANDRAKNIQYF.